These 15 T cell receptor beta chains originate from one sample sequenced in a study of T-cell memory formation after mild COVID-19. TCRdb fed the 5' RACE reads into MiXCR, producing one record per CDR3 protein. The table has about 430,000 distinct CDR3 sequences, roughly a quarter seen once. The material sequenced was PBMCs or a T cell subset sorted from them (not recorded which). The source is an adult woman who had mild COVID-19 (a few samples of this study predate the infection). Cell type and time point are not known.

This chain connects TRBV27 to TRBJ2-3, with D possibly TRBD1 on 5 matching bases. Per germline, CDR1 MNHEY and CDR2 SMNVEV (reference sequence). V was shortened by 4 bases and J by 0 bases, with 14 bases between the two germline ends. The CDR3 spans 16 residues. CDR3 protein: CASSSYTGLSTDTQYF. CDR3 nucleotides: TGTGCCAGCAGTTCCTATACAGGTCTGAGCACAGATACGCAGTATTTT.

The J gene is TRBJ1-2, the V gene TRBV27, with D unclear. Germline V gene sequence: CDR1 MNHEY, CDR2 SMNVEV (reference sequence). The CDR3 is 13 amino acids. The ends were cut back, 3 bases at V and 7 bases at J, with 12 bases in the middle. CDR3 bases: TGTGCCAGCAGTTTGTCGGGCGCCGCTGGCTACACCTTC. This codes for CASSLSGAAGYTF.

J is TRBJ2-2 and V is TRBV12-3 or TRBV12-4; 11 positions match TRBD2. V lost 6 bases to trimming and J lost 5 bases; unmatched junction nucleotides: 5. The CDR3 extends over 15 amino acids. Here the CDR3 DNA reads TGTGCCAGCAGGCCGACTAGCGGGGCTACCGGGGAGCTGTTTTTT. Translation: CASRPTSGATGELFF.

Ten or more counts support this clonotype. The CDR3 loop is CASSLQAGETQYF. In DNA, the CDR3 is TGTGCCAGCAGCTTACAGGCGGGAGAGACCCAGTACTTC. The chain carries TRBV7-2 and TRBJ2-5; tentatively, D is TRBD2 (5 bases). Germline assignment: CDR1 SGHTA and CDR2 FQGNSA. Trimming stripped 2 bases from V and 4 bases from J, with 8 bases between. This CDR3 has 13 residues.

This clonotype showed up just a few times. This chain uses TRBV9 with TRBJ2-7; the D is unclear. Trimming took 0 bases from V and 2 from J, leaving 6 bases between them. The CDR3 is 13 residues long. Germline V gives CDR1 SGDLS, CDR2 YYNGEE. CDR3 amino acids: CASSVDTAYEQYF. The CDR3 DNA reads TGTGCCAGCAGCGTAGACACAGCCTACGAGCAGTACTTC.

The DNA for the CDR3 is TGCAGCGTTGTGGGTTCGGCCGACGCCTATGGCTACACCTTC. The encoded protein is CSVVGSADAYGYTF. The chain joins TRBV29-1 to TRBJ1-2, with D uncertain. Trimming removed 4 bases from V and 4 bases from J, with 16 bases in between. The V gene's germline CDR1 is SQVTM and CDR2 ANQGSEA. CDR3 size: 14 residues.

The rearrangement uses TRBV3-1 and TRBJ2-5, with 8 bases identical to TRBD1. The CDR3 runs 17 residues. J was trimmed by 5 bases and V by 0 bases; bases with no gene match: 11. From germline, CDR1 is LGHDT and CDR2 YNNKEL (reference sequence). The CDR3 spells CASSQDAGGWGGETQYF. The CDR3 DNA reads TGTGCCAGCAGCCAAGACGCAGGGGGCTGGGGCGGGGAGACCCAGTACTTC.

This chain uses TRBV19 with TRBJ2-7, with 8 bases that match TRBD1. The ends lost 10 bases at V and 3 bases at J; junction bases unmatched: 8. Germline assignment: CDR1 LNHDA and CDR2 SQIVND (reference sequence). The CDR3 is 13 amino acids. Here the CDR3 reads CATPDRENYEQYF. The CDR3 coding sequence is TGTGCCACCCCGGACAGGGAGAACTACGAGCAGTACTTC.

The chain carries TRBV5-1 and TRBJ2-3, with D uncertain. V was cut by 4 bases and J by 5 bases, with 11 bases left in between. Germline values: CDR1 SGHRS, CDR2 YFSETQ. This CDR3 is 13 amino acids long. CDR3 loop: CASSAPLGDTQYF. Here the CDR3 DNA reads TGCGCCAGCAGCGCCCCGCTGGGAGATACGCAGTATTTT.

A few counts support this clonotype. The V and J genes are TRBV6-2 or TRBV6-3 and TRBJ2-1, with 8 bases aligning to TRBD2. Trimming at V came to 0 bases and at J to 9 bases, leaving 10 bases not matched to a gene. Germline CDR1 is MNHEY and CDR2 is SVGEGT. The CDR3 length is 16 residues. CDR3 nucleotide sequence: TGTGCCAGCAGTTACTCGTTAGCGGGATGGGCCTCTGAGCAGTTCTTC. Translation: CASSYSLAGWASEQFF.

This clonotype has only a few counts. This chain joins TRBV14 and TRBJ2-1; 8 bases map to TRBD2. Trimming took 0 bases from V and 4 from J; bases not matched to a gene: 11. This CDR3 has 18 amino acids. Germline V CDR1 and CDR2: SGHDN, FVKESK. CDR3 DNA sequence: TGTGCCAGCAGCCAAGATATTTGGGCGGGAGGCCGGTACAATGAGCAGTTCTTC. Its protein product is CASSQDIWAGGRYNEQFF.

This clonotype occurred a few times. The V and J genes are TRBV7-2 and TRBJ2-5; 7 bases map to TRBD2. Germline CDR1 is SGHTA and CDR2 is FQGNSA. This CDR3 is 14 amino acids long. V gave up 5 bases and J gave up 5 bases; unmatched junction bases: 8. For the CDR3, the DNA is TGTGCCAGCAGCGCAGAGACTAGCTTGGAGACCCAGTACTTC. The encoded protein is CASSAETSLETQYF. The complete variable domain, with remaining parts taken from reference TRBV7-2 and TRBJ2-5, reads GAGVSQSPSNKVTEKGKDVELRCDPISGHTALYWYRQSLGQGLEFLIYFQGNSAPDKSGLPSDRFSAERTGGSVSTLTIQRTQQEDSAVYLCASSAETSLETQYFGPGTRLLVL.

This clonotype was seen repeatedly, ten times or more. The chain has TRBV7-2 and TRBJ2-2; 9 nucleotides match TRBD2. J gave up 5 bases and V 1 base, and 5 bases lay outside the gene matches. Germline CDR1 SGHTA, CDR2 FQGNSA. This CDR3 comprises 16 residues. The CDR3 spells CASSLELAGSTGELFF. The CDR3 DNA follows: TGTGCCAGCAGCTTAGAACTAGCGGGTTCTACCGGGGAGCTGTTTTTT. Using reference TRBV7-2 and TRBJ2-2 for the parts outside the CDR3, the full variable domain is GAGVSQSPSNKVTEKGKDVELRCDPISGHTALYWYRQSLGQGLEFLIYFQGNSAPDKSGLPSDRFSAERTGGSVSTLTIQRTQQEDSAVYLCASSLELAGSTGELFFGEGSRLTVL.

This clonotype was counted a few times. The genes are TRBV16 and TRBJ1-1; D remains unclear. Trimming stripped 4 bases from V and 6 bases from J, with 12 bases between. Germline V CDR1 and CDR2: KGHSY, FQNENV. The CDR3 runs to 13 residues. CDR3 in amino acids: CASSLLEAAEAFF. The CDR3 DNA sequence: TGTGCCAGCAGCCTCTTAGAGGCCGCTGAAGCTTTCTTT.

The V gene is TRBV28, the J gene TRBJ2-2; D unclear. The CDR3 sequence is 15 residues long. The germline V and J ends were trimmed by 6 bases and 0 bases, with 11 bases remaining between them. From germline, CDR1 is MDHEN and CDR2 SYDVKM. The CDR3 nucleotides are TGTGCCAGCAGGGTGCGACTCGCGAACACCGGGGAGCTGTTTTTT. Protein product: CASRVRLANTGELFF. Full variable domain (rest looked up from reference TRBV28 and TRBJ2-2): DVKVTQSSRYLVKRTGEKVFLECVQDMDHENMFWYRQDPGLGLRLIYFSYDVKMKEKGDIPEGYSVSREKKERFSLILESASTNQTSMYLCASRVRLANTGELFFGEGSRLTVL.